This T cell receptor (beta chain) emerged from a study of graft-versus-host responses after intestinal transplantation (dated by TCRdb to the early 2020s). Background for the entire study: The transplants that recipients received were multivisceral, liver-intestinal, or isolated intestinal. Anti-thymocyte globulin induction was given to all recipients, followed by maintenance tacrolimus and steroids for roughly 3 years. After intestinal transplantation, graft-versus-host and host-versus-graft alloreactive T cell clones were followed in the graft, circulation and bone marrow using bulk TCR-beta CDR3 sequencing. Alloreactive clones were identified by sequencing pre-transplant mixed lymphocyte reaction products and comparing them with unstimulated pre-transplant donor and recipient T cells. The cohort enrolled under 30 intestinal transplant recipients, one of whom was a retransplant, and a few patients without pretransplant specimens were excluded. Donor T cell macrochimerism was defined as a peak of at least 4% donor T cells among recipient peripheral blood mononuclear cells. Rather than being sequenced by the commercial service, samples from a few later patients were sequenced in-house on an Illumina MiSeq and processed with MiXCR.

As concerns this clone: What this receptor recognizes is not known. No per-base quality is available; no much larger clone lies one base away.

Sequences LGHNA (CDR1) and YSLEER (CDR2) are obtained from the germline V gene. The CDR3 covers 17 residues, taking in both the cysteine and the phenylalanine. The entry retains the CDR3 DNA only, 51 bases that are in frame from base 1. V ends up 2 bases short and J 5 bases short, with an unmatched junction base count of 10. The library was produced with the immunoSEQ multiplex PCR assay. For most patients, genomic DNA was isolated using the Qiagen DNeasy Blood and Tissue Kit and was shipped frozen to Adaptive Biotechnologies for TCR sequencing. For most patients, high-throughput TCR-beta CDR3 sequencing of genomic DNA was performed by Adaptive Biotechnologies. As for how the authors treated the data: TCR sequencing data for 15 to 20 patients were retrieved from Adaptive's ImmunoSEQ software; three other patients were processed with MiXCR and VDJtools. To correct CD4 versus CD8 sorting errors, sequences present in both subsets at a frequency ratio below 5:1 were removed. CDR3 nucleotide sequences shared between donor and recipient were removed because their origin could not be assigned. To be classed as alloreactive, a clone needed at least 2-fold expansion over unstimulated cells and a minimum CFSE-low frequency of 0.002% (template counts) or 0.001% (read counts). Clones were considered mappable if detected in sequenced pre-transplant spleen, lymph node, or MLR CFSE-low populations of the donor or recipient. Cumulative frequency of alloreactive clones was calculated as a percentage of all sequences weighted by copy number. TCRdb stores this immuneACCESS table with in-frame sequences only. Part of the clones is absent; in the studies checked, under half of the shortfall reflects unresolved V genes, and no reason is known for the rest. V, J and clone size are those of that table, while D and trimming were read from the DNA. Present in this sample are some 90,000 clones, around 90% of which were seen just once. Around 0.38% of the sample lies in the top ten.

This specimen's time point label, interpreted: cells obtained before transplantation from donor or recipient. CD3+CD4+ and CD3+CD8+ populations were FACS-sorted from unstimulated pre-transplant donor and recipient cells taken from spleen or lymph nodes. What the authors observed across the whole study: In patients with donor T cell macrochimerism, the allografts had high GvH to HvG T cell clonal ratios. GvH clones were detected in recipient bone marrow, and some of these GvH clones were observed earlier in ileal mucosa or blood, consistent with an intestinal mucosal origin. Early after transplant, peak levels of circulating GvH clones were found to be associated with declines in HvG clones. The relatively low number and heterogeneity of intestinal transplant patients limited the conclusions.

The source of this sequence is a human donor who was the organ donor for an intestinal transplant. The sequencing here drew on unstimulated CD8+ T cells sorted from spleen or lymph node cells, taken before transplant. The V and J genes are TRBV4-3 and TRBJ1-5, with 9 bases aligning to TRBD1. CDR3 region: CASSQFRSRDRDQPQHF. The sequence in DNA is TGCGCCAGCAGCCAATTTCGATCCCGGGACAGGGATCAGCCCCAGCATTTT.